This TCR beta chain was recorded in a study of T cell repertoires in cytomegalovirus infection. Looking at the study overall: Recently identified HLA-C-restricted and well-studied HLA-B-restricted CMV epitopes were used. Both CMV infection and a matching HLA type were indicated by public TCR beta signatures.

Overall study findings and caveats: What dominated the ex vivo response were HLA-C-restricted CMV-specific TCR beta clonotypes. Cumulative public TCR beta family frequency identified carriers of CMV plus the relevant HLA.

A single record per CDR3 protein comes from TCRdb applying MiXCR to the reads. This sample has around 750,000 distinct CDR3 sequences; approximately 29% occur once, and the top ten carry under 15%. Notes on this clonotype: The antigen is not known.

V shed 7 bases and J 6 bases; nucleotides not matched to a gene: 6. Per germline, CDR1 SGHNT and CDR2 YENEEA. The CDR3 consists of 14 residues. This sequence was found in a human donor in good health (CMV status not recorded). Some clones in this sample may be carry-over from other donors' samples. Material: cultured CD8+ T cells from PBMCs, obtained from culture after CMV antigen stimulation. This chain joins TRBV11-3 and TRBJ1-6; the match to TRBD1 covers 7 bases. CDR3 bases: TGTGCCAGCACCAACGACAGGGTTAATTCACCCCTCCACTTT. It is translated as CASTNDRVNSPLHF.